This record covers a single T cell receptor beta chain. Its antigen is not identified. Primers for the PCR totalled 60 Vbeta and 13 Jbeta. Measured with immunoSEQ multiplex PCR; TCRdb has only the in-frame clones, and not every one. The sample has 150,000 to 200,000 clones. Germline V gives CDR1 SNHLY, CDR2 FYNNEI. The V gene lost 4 bases and the J gene lost 4 bases, with 16 bases spanning the gap. The CDR3 contains 16 residues. The sample is drawn from a study of cytomegalovirus exposure and HLA in healthy donors. General observations from the study: A later analysis revealed that TCR association rates differed between HLA loci, peaking at DRB1 and bottoming out at HLA-C. Listed as cytomegalovirus-associated were around 160 TCR beta chains.

Material for sequencing was PBMCs. The chain couples TRBV2 to TRBJ2-2, with a possible D match to TRBD2 (7 bases). This TCR derives from a man under 40 in good health and CMV-seronegative. The CDR3 loop reads CASSAPDGGPTGELFF. CDR3 coding DNA: TGTGCCAGCAGTGCTCCCGACGGGGGGCCCACCGGGGAGCTGTTTTTT.